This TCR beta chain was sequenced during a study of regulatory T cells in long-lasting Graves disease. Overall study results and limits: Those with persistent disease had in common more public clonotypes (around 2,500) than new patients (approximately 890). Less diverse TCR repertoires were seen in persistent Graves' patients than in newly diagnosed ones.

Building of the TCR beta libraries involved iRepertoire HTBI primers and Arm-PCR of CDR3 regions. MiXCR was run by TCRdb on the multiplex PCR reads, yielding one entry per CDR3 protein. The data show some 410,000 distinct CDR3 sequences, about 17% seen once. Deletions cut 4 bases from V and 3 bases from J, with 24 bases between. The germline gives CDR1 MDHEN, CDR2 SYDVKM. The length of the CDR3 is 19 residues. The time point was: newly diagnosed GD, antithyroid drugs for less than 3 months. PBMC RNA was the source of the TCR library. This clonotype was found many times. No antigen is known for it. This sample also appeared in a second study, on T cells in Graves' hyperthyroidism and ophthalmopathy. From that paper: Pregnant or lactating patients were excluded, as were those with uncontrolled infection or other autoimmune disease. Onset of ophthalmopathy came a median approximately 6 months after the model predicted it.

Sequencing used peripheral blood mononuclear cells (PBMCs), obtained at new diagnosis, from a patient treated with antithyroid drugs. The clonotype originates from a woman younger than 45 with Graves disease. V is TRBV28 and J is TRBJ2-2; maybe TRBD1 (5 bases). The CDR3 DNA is TGTGCCAGCAGTTCCCCTCTAGGCTTCCCCAGGGCACACACCGGGGAGCTGTTTTTT. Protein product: CASSSPLGFPRAHTGELFF.